The 10 T cell receptor beta chains below come from one sample, sequenced in a study of vaccination effects on CD4 cells after COVID-19. No antigen is known for these receptors. ViraFEST used viral peptide pools to expand antigen-specific CD4+ T cells before sequencing. Isolating CD4+ T cells followed more than 9 days of culture. Vaccination of participants consisted of two doses of either the BNT162b2 or mRNA-1273 vaccine. Produced via immunoSEQ multiplex PCR; TCRdb's table is partial and in-frame only. The sample records roughly 24,000 clones, roughly 80% being singletons. The sample consisted of CD4+ T cells from PBMCs cultured with HCoV-NL63 spike peptides, taken after COVID-19 vaccination. These receptor sequences come from a human donor who received a COVID-19 vaccine.

J is TRBJ2-1 and V is TRBV28; D ambiguous. CDR3 length equals 15 residues. Germline-derived CDR1 and CDR2 are MDHEN and SYDVKM. With 6 bases removed from V and 6 bases from J, the gap between germline ends came to 18 bases. Here the CDR3 reads CASRQNEAIGNEQFF. CDR3 DNA sequence: TGTGCCAGCAGACAAAATGAGGCTATAGGCAATGAGCAGTTCTTC.

The V call is TRBV24-1, the J call TRBJ2-7; TRBD2 aligns across 11 bases. The CDR3 extends over 16 amino acids. Germline loops: CDR1 KGHDR, CDR2 SFDVKD. J lost 7 bases, V lost 2 bases, and 9 bases had no gene match. This CDR3 reads CATSDSSGRPRGEQYF. In DNA form, the CDR3 reads TGTGCCACCAGTGATTCTAGCGGGAGGCCCAGGGGGGAGCAGTACTTC.

The CDR3 here is CAWSPSWETQYF. CDR3 coding DNA: TGTGCCTGGAGTCCATCTTGGGAGACCCAGTACTTC. The chain combines TRBV30 with TRBJ2-5, with D unclear. The CDR3 loop spans 12 amino acids. Germline CDR1 is GTSNPN and CDR2 is SVGIG (reference sequence). V shed 2 bases and J shed 5 bases, with 9 bases lying between them.

The chain couples TRBV28 to TRBJ1-1; D is ambiguous. The germline gives CDR1 MDHEN, CDR2 SYDVKM. The CDR3 spans 12 residues. V lost 10 bases and J 1 base, leaving 10 bases between the germline ends. DNA for the CDR3: TGTGCCACCGGCCCAGCGAACACTGAAGCTTTCTTT. Its protein is CATGPANTEAFF. The full variable domain, rest sourced from reference TRBV28 and TRBJ1-1, is DVKVTQSSRYLVKRTGEKVFLECVQDMDHENMFWYRQDPGLGLRLIYFSYDVKMKEKGDIPEGYSVSREKKERFSLILESASTNQTSMYLCATGPANTEAFFGQGTRLTVV.

The J gene is TRBJ2-2, the V gene TRBV2; a weak D match, TRBD1 (6 bases). Germline values: CDR1 SNHLY, CDR2 FYNNEI. The CDR3 spans 14 residues. Trimming removed 7 bases from V and 2 bases from J, with 11 bases in between. CDR3 region: CASNGRGNTGELFF. The CDR3, as DNA: TGTGCCAGCAATGGCAGGGGTAACACCGGGGAGCTGTTTTTT.

This chain connects TRBV11-2 to TRBJ2-7, with 7 bases identical to TRBD2. Germline V gene sequence: CDR1 SGHAT, CDR2 FQNNGV. The CDR3 consists of 15 residues. Losses at the gene ends were 4 bases for V and 3 bases for J; bases not matched to a gene: 9. For the CDR3, the DNA is TGTGCCAGCAGCTCCAAACTAGCGAGCTACTACGAGCAGTACTTC. This translates into CASSSKLASYYEQYF.

The chain links TRBV7-6 to TRBJ2-5; 8 bases map to TRBD2. Trimming at V came to 3 bases and at J to 4 bases, leaving 4 bases not matched to a gene. The CDR3 is 14 amino acids. Looked up from germline, CDR1 is SGHVS and CDR2 is FNYEAQ. In DNA, the CDR3 is TGTGCCAGCAGCTTTATGGCGGGGGGAGAGACCCAGTACTTC. This translates into CASSFMAGGETQYF.

This sequence joins TRBV7-6 and TRBJ2-2; 8 nucleotides match TRBD1. There are 17 residues in the CDR3. The junction had 10 bases not matched to a gene; V was cut back by 1 base and J by 6 bases. Germline V lookup: CDR1 SGHVS, CDR2 FNYEAQ. The CDR3 nucleotides read TGTGCCAGCAGCTTAGGTCAGGGGGCCCTACAGGCCGGGGAGCTGTTTTTT. This sequence encodes CASSLGQGALQAGELFF.

The gene calls are TRBV28 and TRBJ1-4; 7 bases are shared with TRBD1. V was pared by 2 bases and J by 10 bases, with 16 bases of the junction left unmatched. Germline V lookup: CDR1 MDHEN, CDR2 SYDVKM. CDR3 size: 17 residues. In nucleotides, the CDR3 is TGTGCCAGCAGTTTACCCGTCGCCTGGGCCCAGGGGGGAAAACTGTTTTTT. It is translated as CASSLPVAWAQGGKLFF.

This clone appeared a few times. The chain links TRBV7-2 to TRBJ2-7; D unclear. Germline CDR1 SGHTA, CDR2 FQGNSA. This CDR3 is 13 amino acids long. V shed 2 bases and J shed 3 bases, with 8 bases lying between them. This chain's CDR3 is CASSLRGLYEQYF. The CDR3 DNA is TGTGCCAGCAGCTTACGAGGTCTCTACGAGCAGTACTTC.